The entry below describes one TCR beta chain. The antigen this receptor binds is unknown. Base qualities are not provided; no much larger clone lies one nucleotide away. The germline V gene (reference sequence) provides CDR1 MNHEY and CDR2 SMNVEV. The CDR3 has 13 amino acids, counting the end cysteine and phenylalanine. The CDR3 DNA has 39 bases and is translated from base 1. Relative to germline, V is 0 bases shorter and J is 2 bases shorter, with 1 base between their ends. To sequence the TCRbeta CDR3 region, genomic DNA was isolated from the sorted cells. The immunoSEQ Assay was used to sequence the TCRbeta CDR3 regions. Not all clones reach the TCRdb copy of this immuneACCESS table, which keeps in-frame sequences only. Checked studies attribute under half of the gap to unresolved V genes and leave the rest unexplained. This sample comprises around 43,000 clones, about nine tenths of them detected only once. The ten largest clones add up to about 13% of the sample.

These data are taken from a study of OX40 agonist ivuxolimab in advanced cancers. Background on the whole study: Ivuxolimab was a fully human IgG2 agonistic monoclonal antibody targeting the costimulatory receptor OX40 (CD134). Intravenous ivuxolimab was administered to patients every 2 weeks at six dose levels: 0.01, 0.1, 0.3, 1.5, 3 and 10 mg/kg. Of the roughly 51 dose-escalation patients, hepatocellular carcinoma was present in about 20, melanoma in approximately 15, renal cell carcinoma in 9 and head and neck cancer in 9. In the dose-escalation cohort, approximately 83% of patients were male, and the mean age was 60 years with a range of roughly 20 to 85. Prior anti-PD-1, anti-PD-L1 or anti-CTLA-4 therapy was permitted, and approximately 41% of dose-escalation patients had received checkpoint inhibitors. Partial responses occurred in three dose-escalation patients, of whom one had hepatocellular carcinoma and two had cutaneous melanoma. Peripheral TCRbeta sequencing was intended to test whether TCR sequence diversity was altered and clonal T-cell expansion was caused by ivuxolimab. The paper describes the monotherapy dose-escalation part (N of about 50 patients) of the phase I trial of ivuxolimab. Overall study outcomes, separate from this receptor: The antigen specificity of the peripheral T cells that underwent clonal expansion was not determined. Low levels of normalized T-cell clonal expansion were also seen in some nonresponding patients. In partial responders in the 0.1-3.0 mg/kg groups, normalized peripheral clonal expansion was found to be among the lowest, especially among CD8+ T cells. Clonal expansion of both CD4+ and CD8+ blood T cells was observed from baseline to week 6 at doses 0.1 to 3.0 mg/kg. After ivuxolimab, more expanded clones were found on average in CD8+ T cells than in CD4+ T cells.

The trial excluded patients who had a history of autoimmune disease or were on systemic immunosuppression. In every dose cohort, peripheral blood was drawn for TCR sequencing at baseline, cycle 4 day 1, and cycle 7 day 1. The samples were drawn from a first-in-human, open-label, multicenter phase I dose-escalation trial of ivuxolimab. Adults with locally advanced or metastatic melanoma, renal cell, hepatocellular, or head and neck squamous cell carcinoma were enrolled in the trial. Before TCR sequencing, CD4+ T cells and CD8+ T cells were sorted from peripheral blood as separate populations. Source: CD4+ or CD8+ T cells sorted from blood, taken in a trial of the OX40 agonist ivuxolimab. Rearrangement joined TRBV27 to TRBJ2-2; the D gene lacks a confident call. This clonotype was sampled from an adult with an advanced solid tumor such as melanoma, head and neck, liver or kidney cancer. The DNA reads TGTGCCAGCAGTTTATCAAACACCGGGGAGCTGTTTTTT. Its protein reads: CASSLSNTGELFF.